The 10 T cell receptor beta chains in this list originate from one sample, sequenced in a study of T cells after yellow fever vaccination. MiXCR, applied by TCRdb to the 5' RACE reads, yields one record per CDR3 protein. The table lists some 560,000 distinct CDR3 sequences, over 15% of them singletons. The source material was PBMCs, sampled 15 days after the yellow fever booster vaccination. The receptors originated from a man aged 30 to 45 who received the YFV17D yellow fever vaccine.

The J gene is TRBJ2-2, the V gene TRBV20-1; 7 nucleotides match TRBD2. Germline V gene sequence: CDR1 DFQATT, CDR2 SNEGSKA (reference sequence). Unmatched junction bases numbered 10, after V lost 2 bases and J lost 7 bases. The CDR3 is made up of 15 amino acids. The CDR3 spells CSARWGRARIGELFF. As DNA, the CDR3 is TGCAGTGCTAGATGGGGGAGGGCCCGTATCGGGGAGCTGTTTTTT.

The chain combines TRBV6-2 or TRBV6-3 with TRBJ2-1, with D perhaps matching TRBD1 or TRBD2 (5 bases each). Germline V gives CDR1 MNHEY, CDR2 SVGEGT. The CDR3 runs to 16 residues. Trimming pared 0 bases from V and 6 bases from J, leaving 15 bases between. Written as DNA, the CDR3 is TGTGCCAGCAGTTACTCGAGTAGTCGGGGCTCCAATGAGCAGTTCTTC. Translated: CASSYSSSRGSNEQFF.

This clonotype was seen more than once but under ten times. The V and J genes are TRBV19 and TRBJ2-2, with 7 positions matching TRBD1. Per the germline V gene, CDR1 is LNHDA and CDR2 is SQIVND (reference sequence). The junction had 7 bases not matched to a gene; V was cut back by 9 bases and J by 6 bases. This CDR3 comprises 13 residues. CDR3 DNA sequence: TGTGCCAGCAAGACAGGGCAATCCGGGGAGCTGTTTTTT. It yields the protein CASKTGQSGELFF.

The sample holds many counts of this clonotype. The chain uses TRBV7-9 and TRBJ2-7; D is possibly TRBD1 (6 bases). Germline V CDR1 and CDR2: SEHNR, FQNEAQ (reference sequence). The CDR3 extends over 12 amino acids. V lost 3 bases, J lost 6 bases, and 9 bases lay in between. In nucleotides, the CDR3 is TGTGCCAGCAGCTTCCACAGGGTCGAGCAGTACTTC. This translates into CASSFHRVEQYF.

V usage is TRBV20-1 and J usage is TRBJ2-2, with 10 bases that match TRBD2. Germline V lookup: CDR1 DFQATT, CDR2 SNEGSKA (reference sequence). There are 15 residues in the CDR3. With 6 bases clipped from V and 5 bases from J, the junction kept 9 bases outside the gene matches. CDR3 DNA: TGCAGTGCCCGGAGAGGAGCGGGAGGGACCGGGGAGCTGTTTTTT. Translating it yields CSARRGAGGTGELFF.

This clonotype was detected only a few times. The CDR3: CASTTGTADSNEQFF. The CDR3 DNA follows: TGTGCCAGTACCACCGGGACAGCAGATTCCAATGAGCAGTTCTTC. This rearrangement joins TRBV19 to TRBJ2-1; 7 bases agree with TRBD1. In germline, CDR1 is LNHDA, CDR2 SQIVND (reference sequence). The CDR3 contains 15 residues. V dropped 7 bases and J dropped 6; count of bases not matched to a gene: 12.

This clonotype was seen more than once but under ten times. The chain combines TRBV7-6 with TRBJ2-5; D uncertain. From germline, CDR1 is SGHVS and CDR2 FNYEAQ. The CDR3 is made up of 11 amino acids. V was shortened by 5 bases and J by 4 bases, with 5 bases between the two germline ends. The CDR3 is CASSNTETQYF. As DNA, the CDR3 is TGTGCCAGCAGCAATACAGAGACCCAGTACTTC. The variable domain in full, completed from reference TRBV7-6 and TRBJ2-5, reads GAGVSQSPRYKVTKRGQDVALRCDPISGHVSLYWYRQALGQGPEFLTYFNYEAQQDKSGLPNDRFSAERPEGSISTLTIQRTEQRDSAMYRCASSNTETQYFGPGTRLLVL.

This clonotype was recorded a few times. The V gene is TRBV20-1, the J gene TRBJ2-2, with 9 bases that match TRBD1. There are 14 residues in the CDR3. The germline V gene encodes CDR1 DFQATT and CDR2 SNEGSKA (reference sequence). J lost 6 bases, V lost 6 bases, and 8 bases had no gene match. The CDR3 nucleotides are TGCAGTGCCACCGGGACAGGGATGGCCGGGGAGCTGTTTTTT. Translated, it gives CSATGTGMAGELFF.

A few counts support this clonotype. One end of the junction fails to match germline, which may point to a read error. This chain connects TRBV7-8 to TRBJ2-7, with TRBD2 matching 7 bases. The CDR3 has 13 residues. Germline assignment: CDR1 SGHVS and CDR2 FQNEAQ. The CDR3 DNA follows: TGCATTACGGGCGGGAGATGGGACTACGAGCAGTACTTC. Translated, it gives CITGGRWDYEQYF. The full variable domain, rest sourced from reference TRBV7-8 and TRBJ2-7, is GAGVSQSPRYKVAKRGQDVALRCDPISGHVSLFWYQQALGQGPEFLTYFQNEAQLDKSGLPSDRFFAERPEGSVSTLKIQRTQQEDSAVYLCITGGRWDYEQYFGPGTRLTVT.

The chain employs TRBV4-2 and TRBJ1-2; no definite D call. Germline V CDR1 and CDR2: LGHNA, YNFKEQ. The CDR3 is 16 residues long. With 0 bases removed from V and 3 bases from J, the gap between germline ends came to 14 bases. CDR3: CASSQDGNIDDYGYTF. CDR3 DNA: TGTGCCAGCAGCCAAGATGGCAACATAGATGACTATGGCTACACCTTC.